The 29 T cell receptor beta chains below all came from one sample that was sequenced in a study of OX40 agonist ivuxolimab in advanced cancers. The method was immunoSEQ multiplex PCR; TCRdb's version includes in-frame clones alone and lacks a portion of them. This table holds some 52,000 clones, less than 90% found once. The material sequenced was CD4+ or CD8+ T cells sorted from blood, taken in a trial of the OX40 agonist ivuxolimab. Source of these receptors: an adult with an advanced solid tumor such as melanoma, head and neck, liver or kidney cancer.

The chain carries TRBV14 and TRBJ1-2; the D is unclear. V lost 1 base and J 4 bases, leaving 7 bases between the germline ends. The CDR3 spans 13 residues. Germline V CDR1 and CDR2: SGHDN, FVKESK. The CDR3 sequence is CASSQAGPYGYTF. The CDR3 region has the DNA TGTGCCAGCAGCCAAGCCGGACCCTATGGCTACACCTTC.

CDR3 region: CAISESSSSSSTDTQYF. The CDR3 coding sequence is TGTGCCATCAGTGAGTCGAGTAGCAGCTCTAGCACAGATACGCAGTATTTT. V and J are TRBV10-3 and TRBJ2-3; D not certain. Trimming removed 0 bases from V and 0 bases from J, with 13 bases in between. CDR3 length: 17 amino acids. Germline CDR1 and CDR2: ENHRY and SYGVKD.

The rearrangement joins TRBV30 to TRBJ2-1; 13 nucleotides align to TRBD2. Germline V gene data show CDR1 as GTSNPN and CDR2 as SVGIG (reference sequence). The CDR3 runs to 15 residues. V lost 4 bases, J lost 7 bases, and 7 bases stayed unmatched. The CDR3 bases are TGTGCCTGGACCATCGGGACTAGCGGGAATAATGAGCAGTTCTTC. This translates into CAWTIGTSGNNEQFF.

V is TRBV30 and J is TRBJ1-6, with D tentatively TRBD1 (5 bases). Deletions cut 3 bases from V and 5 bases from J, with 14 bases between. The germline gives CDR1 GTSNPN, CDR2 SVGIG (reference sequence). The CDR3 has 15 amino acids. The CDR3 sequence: CAWRAGRRNNSPLHF. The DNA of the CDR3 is TGTGCCTGGAGGGCGGGACGGCGAAATAATTCACCCCTCCACTTT.

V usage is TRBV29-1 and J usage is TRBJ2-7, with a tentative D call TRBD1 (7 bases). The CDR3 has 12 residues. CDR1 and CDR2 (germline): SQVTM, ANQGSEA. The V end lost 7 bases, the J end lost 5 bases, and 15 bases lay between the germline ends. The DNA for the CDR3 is TGCAGCGCCAGGGGGGCTAACGACGAGCAGTACTTC. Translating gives CSARGANDEQYF.

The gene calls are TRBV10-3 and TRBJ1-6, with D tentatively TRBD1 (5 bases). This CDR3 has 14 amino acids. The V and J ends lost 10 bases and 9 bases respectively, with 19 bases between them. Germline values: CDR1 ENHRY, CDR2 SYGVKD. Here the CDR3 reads CATGGNQKGSPLHF. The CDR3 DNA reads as TGTGCCACCGGGGGAAACCAAAAGGGTTCACCCCTCCACTTT.

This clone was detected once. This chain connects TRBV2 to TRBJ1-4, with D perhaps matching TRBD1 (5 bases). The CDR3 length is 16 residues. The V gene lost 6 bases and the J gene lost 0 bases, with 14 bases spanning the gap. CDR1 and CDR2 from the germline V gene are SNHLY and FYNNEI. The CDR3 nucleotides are TGTGCCAGCAGGGACACCTCCTTAGCAACTAATGAAAAACTGTTTTTT. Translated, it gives CASRDTSLATNEKLFF.

CDR3 loop: CASSWTKQNTGELFF. The DNA of the CDR3 is TGCGCCAGCAGCTGGACTAAACAGAACACCGGGGAGCTGTTTTTT. The chain employs TRBV5-1 and TRBJ2-2; tentative D call: TRBD2 (6 bases). The V gene lost 3 bases and the J gene lost 1 base, with 10 bases spanning the gap. The CDR3 spans 15 residues. Germline CDR1 is SGHRS and CDR2 is YFSETQ.

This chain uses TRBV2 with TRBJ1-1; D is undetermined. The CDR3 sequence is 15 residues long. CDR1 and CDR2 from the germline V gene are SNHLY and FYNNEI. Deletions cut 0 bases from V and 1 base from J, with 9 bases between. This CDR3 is CASSEAMVSNTEAFF. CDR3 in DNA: TGTGCCAGCAGTGAAGCGATGGTGTCGAACACTGAAGCTTTCTTT.

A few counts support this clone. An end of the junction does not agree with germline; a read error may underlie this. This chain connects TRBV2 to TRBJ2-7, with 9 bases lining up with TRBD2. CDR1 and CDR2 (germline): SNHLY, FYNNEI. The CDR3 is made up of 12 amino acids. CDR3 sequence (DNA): TGTGCCAGCAGTGATAGCCGTCGAGCGGGGGGCTTC. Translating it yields CASSDSRRAGGF.

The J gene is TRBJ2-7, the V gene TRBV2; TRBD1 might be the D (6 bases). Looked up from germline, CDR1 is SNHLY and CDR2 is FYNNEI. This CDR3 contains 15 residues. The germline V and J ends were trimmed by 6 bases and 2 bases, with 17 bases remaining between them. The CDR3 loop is CASSPRTAGPYEQYF. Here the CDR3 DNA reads TGTGCCAGCAGCCCTCGGACAGCCGGACCCTACGAGCAGTACTTC.

The CDR3 region has the DNA TGTGCCAGCAGCCCGCCAGGGAGGACTGGAAACACCATATATTTT. Protein product: CASSPPGRTGNTIYF. The chain has TRBV5-4 and TRBJ1-3; perhaps TRBD1 as D (5 bases). Germline lookup yields CDR1 SGHNT and CDR2 YYREEE (reference sequence). The length of the CDR3 is 15 residues. The ends were cut back, 4 bases at V and 2 bases at J, with 13 bases in the middle.

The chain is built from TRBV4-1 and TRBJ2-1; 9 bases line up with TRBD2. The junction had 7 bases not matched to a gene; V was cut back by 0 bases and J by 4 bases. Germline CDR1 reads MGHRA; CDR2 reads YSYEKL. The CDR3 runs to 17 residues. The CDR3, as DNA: TGCGCCAGCAGCCAAGATCGAGCGGGGGGAGATTACAATGAGCAGTTCTTC. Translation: CASSQDRAGGDYNEQFF.

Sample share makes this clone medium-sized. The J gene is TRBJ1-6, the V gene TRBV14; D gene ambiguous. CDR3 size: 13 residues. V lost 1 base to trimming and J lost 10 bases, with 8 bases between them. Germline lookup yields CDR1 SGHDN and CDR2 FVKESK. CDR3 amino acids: CASSQVGWSPLHF. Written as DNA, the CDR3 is TGTGCCAGCAGCCAAGTGGGTTGGTCACCCCTCCACTTT.

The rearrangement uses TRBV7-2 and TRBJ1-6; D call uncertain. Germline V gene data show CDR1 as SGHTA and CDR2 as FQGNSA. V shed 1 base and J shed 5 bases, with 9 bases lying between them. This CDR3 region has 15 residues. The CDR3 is CASSLGRGNNSPLHF. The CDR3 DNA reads TGTGCCAGCAGCTTAGGTCGGGGTAATAATTCACCCCTCCACTTT.

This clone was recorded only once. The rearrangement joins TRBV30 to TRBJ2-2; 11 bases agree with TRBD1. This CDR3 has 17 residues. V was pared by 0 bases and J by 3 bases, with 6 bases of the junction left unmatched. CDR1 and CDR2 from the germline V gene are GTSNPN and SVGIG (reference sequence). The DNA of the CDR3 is TGTGCCTGGAGTGTACCCTGGGACAGGGGGTACACCGGGGAGCTGTTTTTT. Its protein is CAWSVPWDRGYTGELFF.

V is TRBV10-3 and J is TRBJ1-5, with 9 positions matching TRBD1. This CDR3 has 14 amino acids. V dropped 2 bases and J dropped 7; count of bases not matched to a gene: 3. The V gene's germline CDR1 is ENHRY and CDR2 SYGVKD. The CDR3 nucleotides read TGTGCCATCAGTGAGCGGACAGGGGACCAGCCCCAGCATTTT. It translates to CAISERTGDQPQHF.

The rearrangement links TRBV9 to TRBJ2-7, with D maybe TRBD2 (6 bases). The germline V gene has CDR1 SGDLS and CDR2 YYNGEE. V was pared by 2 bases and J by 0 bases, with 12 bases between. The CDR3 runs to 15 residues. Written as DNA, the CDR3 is TGTGCCAGCAGCGTCTCGGAGGGGTTCTCCTACGAGCAGTACTTC. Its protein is CASSVSEGFSYEQYF.

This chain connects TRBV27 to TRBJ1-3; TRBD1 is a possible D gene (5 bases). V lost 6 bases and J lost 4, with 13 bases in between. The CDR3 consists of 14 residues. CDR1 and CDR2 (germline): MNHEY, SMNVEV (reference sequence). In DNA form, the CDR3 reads TGTGCCAGCAGCAGCAGGGAGGGAGGAAACACCATATATTTT. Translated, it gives CASSSREGGNTIYF.

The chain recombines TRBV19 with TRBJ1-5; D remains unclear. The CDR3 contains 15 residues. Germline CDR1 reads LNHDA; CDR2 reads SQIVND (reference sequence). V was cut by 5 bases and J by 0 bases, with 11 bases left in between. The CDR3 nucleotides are TGTGCCAGTAGTTCCGCCCGAAATAGCAATCAGCCCCAGCATTTT. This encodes CASSSARNSNQPQHF.

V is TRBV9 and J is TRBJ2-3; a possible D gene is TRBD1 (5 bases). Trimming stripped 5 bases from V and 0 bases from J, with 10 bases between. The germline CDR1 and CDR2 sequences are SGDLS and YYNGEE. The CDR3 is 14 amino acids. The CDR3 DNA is TGTGCCAGCAGTCAGGGTATGAGCACAGATACGCAGTATTTT. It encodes CASSQGMSTDTQYF.

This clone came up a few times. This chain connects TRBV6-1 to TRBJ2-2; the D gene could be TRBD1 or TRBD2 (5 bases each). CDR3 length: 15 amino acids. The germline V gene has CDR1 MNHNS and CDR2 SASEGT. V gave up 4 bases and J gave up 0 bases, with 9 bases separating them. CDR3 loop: CASSVGPANTGELFF. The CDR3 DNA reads TGTGCCAGCAGTGTGGGACCCGCGAACACCGGGGAGCTGTTTTTT.

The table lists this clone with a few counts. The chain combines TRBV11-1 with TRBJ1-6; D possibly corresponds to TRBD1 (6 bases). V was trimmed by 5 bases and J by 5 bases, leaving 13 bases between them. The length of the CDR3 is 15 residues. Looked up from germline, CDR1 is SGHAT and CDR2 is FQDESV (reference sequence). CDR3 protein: CASSPPGQHNSPLHF. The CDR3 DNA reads TGTGCCAGCAGCCCTCCTGGACAGCATAATTCACCCCTCCACTTT.

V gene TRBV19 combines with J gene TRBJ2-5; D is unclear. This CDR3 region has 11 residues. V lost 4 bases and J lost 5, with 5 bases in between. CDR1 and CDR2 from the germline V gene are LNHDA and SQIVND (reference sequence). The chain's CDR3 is CASSNRETQYF. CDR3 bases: TGTGCCAGTAGTAATCGGGAGACCCAGTACTTC.

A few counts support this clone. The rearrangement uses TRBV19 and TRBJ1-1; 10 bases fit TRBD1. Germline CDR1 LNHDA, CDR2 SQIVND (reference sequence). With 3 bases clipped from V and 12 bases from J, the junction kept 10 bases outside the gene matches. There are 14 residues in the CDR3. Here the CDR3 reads CASSIGQGGTWSFF. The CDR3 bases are TGTGCCAGTAGTATCGGACAGGGGGGGACCTGGTCTTTCTTT.

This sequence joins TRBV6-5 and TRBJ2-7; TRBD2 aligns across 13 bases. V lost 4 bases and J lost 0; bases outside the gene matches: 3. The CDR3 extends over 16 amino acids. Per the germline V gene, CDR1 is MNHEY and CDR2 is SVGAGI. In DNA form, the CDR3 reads TGTGCCAGCAGTTTCCGGACTAGCGGGGGCTCCTACGAGCAGTACTTC. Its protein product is CASSFRTSGGSYEQYF.

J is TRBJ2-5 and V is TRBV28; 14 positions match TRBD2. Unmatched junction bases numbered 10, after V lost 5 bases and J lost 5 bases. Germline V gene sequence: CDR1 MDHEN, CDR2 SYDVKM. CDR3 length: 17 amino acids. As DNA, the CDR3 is TGTGCCAGCAGTCCACGACTAGCGGGGGGGTTAGGCGAGACCCAGTACTTC. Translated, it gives CASSPRLAGGLGETQYF.

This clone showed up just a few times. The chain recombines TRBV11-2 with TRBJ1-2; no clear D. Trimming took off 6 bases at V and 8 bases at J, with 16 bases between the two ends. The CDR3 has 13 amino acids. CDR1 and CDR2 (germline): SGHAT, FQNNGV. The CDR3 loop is CASSSKLDVGYTF. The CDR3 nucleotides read TGTGCCAGCAGTTCGAAGTTGGATGTAGGCTACACCTTC.

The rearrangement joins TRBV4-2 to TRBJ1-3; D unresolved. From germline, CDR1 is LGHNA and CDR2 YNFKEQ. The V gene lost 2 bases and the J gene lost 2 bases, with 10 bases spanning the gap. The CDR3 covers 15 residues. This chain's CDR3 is CASSQMLWAGNTIYF. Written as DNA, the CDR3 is TGTGCCAGCAGCCAAATGCTCTGGGCTGGAAACACCATATATTTT.